These 2 T cell receptor beta chains came from one sample sequenced in a study of cytomegalovirus exposure and HLA in healthy donors. The data were produced by immunoSEQ multiplex PCR, yet TCRdb's version contains in-frame clones alone and is incomplete. The table records some 170,000 clones, roughly 95% of them present only once. Sequencing used PBMCs. The receptors come from a woman aged 18 to 35 in good health and CMV-seronegative.

This clone was seen more than once but under ten times. In nucleotides, the CDR3 is TGTGCCAGCGAGATAGACACTGAAGCTTTCTTT. Amino acid sequence: CASEIDTEAFF. This chain links TRBV6-6 with TRBJ1-1; D ambiguous. Trimming took off 8 bases at V and 3 bases at J, with 7 bases between the two ends. Germline CDR1 is MNHNY and CDR2 is SVGAGI (reference sequence). The CDR3 is 11 residues long.

The genes are TRBV25-1 and TRBJ2-7, with TRBD1 matching 8 bases. Germline V lookup: CDR1 MGHDK, CDR2 SYGVNS. This CDR3 contains 14 residues. V lost 6 bases and J lost 2; bases outside the gene matches: 6. The CDR3 protein is CASRETGVTYEQYF. The DNA for the CDR3 is TGTGCCAGCAGGGAGACAGGGGTAACCTACGAGCAGTACTTC.